The 23 T cell receptor beta chains given below trace back to one sample, sequenced in a study of T cells in tumors after PD-1 blockade. Produced via immunoSEQ multiplex PCR; TCRdb's table is partial and in-frame only. The repertoire holds tens of thousands of clones, with 73% as singletons. Sequences were derived from PBMCs, sampled after anti-PD-1 treatment. These receptors all stem from a human donor with basal cell carcinoma.

The gene calls are TRBV5-8 and TRBJ2-3; TRBD1 is a possible D gene (5 bases). Germline loops: CDR1 SGHTS, CDR2 YDEGEE. The CDR3 spans 16 residues. V lost 0 bases, J lost 0 bases, and 11 bases lay in between. The CDR3 loop is CASSLVWGLSTDTQYF. CDR3 bases: TGTGCCAGCAGCTTGGTTTGGGGCCTAAGCACAGATACGCAGTATTTT.

The V call is TRBV7-2, the J call TRBJ1-1, with D maybe TRBD1 (6 bases). Germline assignment: CDR1 SGHTA and CDR2 FQGNSA. V was trimmed by 8 bases and J by 1 base, leaving 23 bases between them. This CDR3 contains 17 residues. The CDR3 here is CASAEAGQKKGNTEAFF. As DNA, the CDR3 is TGTGCCAGCGCCGAGGCGGGACAAAAAAAAGGGAACACTGAAGCTTTCTTT.

J is TRBJ2-3 and V is TRBV2, with D possibly matching TRBD2 (6 bases). Germline CDR1 SNHLY, CDR2 FYNNEI. The CDR3 covers 12 residues. Trimming took off 7 bases at V and 1 base at J, with 6 bases between the two ends. In nucleotides, the CDR3 is TGTGCCAGCAAGCGGGGCACAGATACGCAGTATTTT. The encoded protein is CASKRGTDTQYF. Full variable domain (missing parts from reference TRBV2 and TRBJ2-3): EPEVTQTPSHQVTQMGQEVILRCVPISNHLYFYWYRQILGQKVEFLVSFYNNEISEKSEIFDDQFSVERPDGSNFTLKIRSTKLEDSAMYFCASKRGTDTQYFGPGTRLTVL.

V usage is TRBV7-6 and J usage is TRBJ2-2; TRBD2 matches 8 bases. J was trimmed by 7 bases and V by 6 bases; bases with no gene match: 10. CDR1 and CDR2 (germline): SGHVS, FNYEAQ. There are 15 residues in the CDR3. The CDR3 nucleotides read TGTGCCAGCAGTATGGGGAGCGGGGGTATCGGGGAGCTGTTTTTT. This encodes CASSMGSGGIGELFF. The full variable domain, rest sourced from reference TRBV7-6 and TRBJ2-2, is GAGVSQSPRYKVTKRGQDVALRCDPISGHVSLYWYRQALGQGPEFLTYFNYEAQQDKSGLPNDRFSAERPEGSISTLTIQRTEQRDSAMYRCASSMGSGGIGELFFGEGSRLTVL.

V is TRBV7-6 and J is TRBJ2-7, with TRBD2 matching 15 bases. CDR1 is SGHVS, CDR2 FNYEAQ, per germline. The V segment lost 4 bases and the J segment 6 bases; nucleotides outside the gene matches: 4. The CDR3 is 15 amino acids. The CDR3 nucleotides are TGTGCCAGCAGCTCTGGACTAGCGGGAGGGGGCGAGCAGTACTTC. Translated: CASSSGLAGGGEQYF. Combining the CDR3 with reference TRBV7-6 and TRBJ2-7 gives the whole variable domain GAGVSQSPRYKVTKRGQDVALRCDPISGHVSLYWYRQALGQGPEFLTYFNYEAQQDKSGLPNDRFSAERPEGSISTLTIQRTEQRDSAMYRCASSSGLAGGGEQYFGPGTRLTVT.

The sample holds a few counts of this clone. One junction end disagrees with the germline gene, perhaps due to a read error. The V and J genes are TRBV28 and TRBJ2-7; TRBD1 matches 11 bases. The CDR3 is made up of 12 amino acids. Germline V CDR1 and CDR2: MDHEN, SYDVKM. CDR3 bases: TGCGTCTGTGGGACAGGGGGTATAGGGCAGTACTTC. Amino acid sequence: CVCGTGGIGQYF.

The chain is built from TRBV28 and TRBJ2-7; D may be TRBD1 (5 bases). This CDR3 comprises 14 residues. V was shortened by 1 base and J by 5 bases, with 12 bases between the two germline ends. CDR1 and CDR2 (germline): MDHEN, SYDVKM. The DNA of the CDR3 is TGTGCCAGCAGTTTATCCAGGGTAAGACACGAGCAGTACTTC. Its translation is CASSLSRVRHEQYF.

This clone was picked up one time. The genes are TRBV30 and TRBJ1-2; D might be TRBD1 (5 bases). This CDR3 spans 13 amino acids. Germline CDR1 is GTSNPN and CDR2 is SVGIG (reference sequence). Trimming shortened V by 2 bases and J by 12 bases, and 19 bases separated the two germline ends. The CDR3 coding sequence is TGTGCCTGGAGTCCACGGGACCTCCGAGGGAACACCTTC. It yields the protein CAWSPRDLRGNTF.

The chain uses TRBV12-5 and TRBJ2-7, with a weak D call TRBD1 (5 bases). Trimming stripped 0 bases from V and 0 bases from J, with 9 bases between. CDR1 is LGHNT and CDR2 is FRNRAP in the germline V gene. The CDR3 has 15 amino acids. CDR3 bases: TGTGCTAGTGGTTTGGTACTCCAGGGCTCCTACGAGCAGTACTTC. Protein sequence: CASGLVLQGSYEQYF.

The chain is built from TRBV5-1 and TRBJ2-3; D is uncertain. CDR3 length: 15 amino acids. Germline values: CDR1 SGHRS, CDR2 YFSETQ. Trimming pared 0 bases from V and 0 bases from J, leaving 8 bases between. CDR3 region: CASSLAGFSTDTQYF. DNA of the CDR3: TGCGCCAGCAGCTTGGCCGGGTTTAGCACAGATACGCAGTATTTT.

This clone occurred many times. This chain joins TRBV28 and TRBJ1-2, with D possibly matching TRBD1 (6 bases). The CDR3 covers 15 residues. Germline CDR1 reads MDHEN; CDR2 reads SYDVKM. Trimming removed 2 bases from V and 0 bases from J, with 10 bases in between. CDR3 loop: CASSLPDRTNYGYTF. The CDR3 region has the DNA TGTGCCAGCAGTTTACCGGACAGAACTAACTATGGCTACACCTTC.

This clone was counted between two and nine times. This rearrangement joins TRBV6-5 to TRBJ2-1; no reliable D call. Germline V gives CDR1 MNHEY, CDR2 SVGAGI. The CDR3 consists of 11 residues. Trimming pared 0 bases from V and 10 bases from J, leaving 4 bases between. The CDR3 bases are TGTGCCAGCAGTTACTCGGGAGAGCAGTTCTTC. Translated: CASSYSGEQFF.

The chain joins TRBV25-1 to TRBJ1-4, with D hard to call. The V gene lost 6 bases and the J gene lost 8 bases, with 13 bases spanning the gap. The CDR3 is 13 amino acids. The germline gives CDR1 MGHDK, CDR2 SYGVNS. The DNA of the CDR3 is TGTGCCAGCAGGGACGGCCTAAAGGAAAAACTGTTTTTT. Translated: CASRDGLKEKLFF.

The chain recombines TRBV7-9 with TRBJ1-1; a possible D gene is TRBD1 (6 bases). The germline gives CDR1 SEHNR, CDR2 FQNEAQ (reference sequence). V was clipped by 5 bases and J by 0 bases, with 16 bases between them. The CDR3 extends over 16 amino acids. CDR3 sequence (DNA): TGTGCCAGCAGCCCTGGACGGACAGCAGTGAACACTGAAGCTTTCTTT. It translates to CASSPGRTAVNTEAFF. Full variable domain (outside the CDR3, taken from reference TRBV7-9 and TRBJ1-1): DTGVSQNPRHKITKRGQNVTFRCDPISEHNRLYWYRQTLGQGPEFLTYFQNEAQLEKSRLLSDRFSAERPKGSFSTLEIQRTEQGDSAMYLCASSPGRTAVNTEAFFGQGTRLTVV.

This clone was picked up a small number of times. The CDR3 nucleotides are TGTGCCAGCAGACCCGGGACAGGGGATAATCAGCCCCAGCATTTT. It codes for CASRPGTGDNQPQHF. This chain connects TRBV2 to TRBJ1-5, with 10 bases aligning to TRBD1. V lost 6 bases and J lost 4; bases outside the gene matches: 6. Germline-derived CDR1 and CDR2 are SNHLY and FYNNEI. CDR3 length equals 15 residues. Variable domain in full (rest from reference TRBV2 and TRBJ1-5): EPEVTQTPSHQVTQMGQEVILRCVPISNHLYFYWYRQILGQKVEFLVSFYNNEISEKSEIFDDQFSVERPDGSNFTLKIRSTKLEDSAMYFCASRPGTGDNQPQHFGDGTRLSIL.

CDR3 DNA sequence: TGTGCCAGCAGCCCGGGGACTAGCGGGAGGTCCTTCTCCTACGAGCAGTACTTC. Encoded protein: CASSPGTSGRSFSYEQYF. The rearrangement links TRBV3-1 (or the pseudogene TRBV3-2) to TRBJ2-7, with TRBD2 matching over 15 bases. J gave up 0 bases and V 4 bases, and 7 bases lay outside the gene matches. The CDR3 spans 18 residues. CDR1 and CDR2 (germline): LGHDT, YNNKEL (reference sequence).

The genes are TRBV29-1 and TRBJ2-7, with 7 positions matching TRBD1. The CDR3 covers 13 residues. The V segment lost 6 bases and the J segment 2 bases; nucleotides outside the gene matches: 7. CDR1 and CDR2 from the germline V gene are SQVTM and ANQGSEA. The CDR3 loop is CSVTRQGTYEQYF. Written as DNA, the CDR3 is TGCAGCGTCACCCGACAGGGCACCTACGAGCAGTACTTC.

The chain couples TRBV19 to TRBJ2-3; D is unclear. The CDR3 covers 12 residues. V was clipped by 7 bases and J by 1 base, with 6 bases between them. Germline CDR1 reads LNHDA; CDR2 reads SQIVND (reference sequence). The CDR3 spells CASNSRTDTQYF. The CDR3 coding sequence is TGTGCCAGTAATTCCCGCACAGATACGCAGTATTTT.

The chain joins TRBV19 to TRBJ2-5, with 9 bases that match TRBD2. The length of the CDR3 is 15 residues. From germline, CDR1 is LNHDA and CDR2 SQIVND (reference sequence). V trimming: 5 bases; J trimming: 2 bases; junction bases outside the gene matches: 6. CDR3 residues: CASSWASGTQETQYF. CDR3 DNA sequence: TGTGCCAGTAGTTGGGCTAGCGGGACACAAGAGACCCAGTACTTC. The full variable domain, in which reference TRBV19 and TRBJ2-5 provide the parts outside the CDR3, is DGGITQSPKYLFRKEGQNVTLSCEQNLNHDAMYWYRQDPGQGLRLIYYSQIVNDFQKGDIAEGYSVSREKKESFPLTVTSAQKNPTAFYLCASSWASGTQETQYFGPGTRLLVL.

The chain carries TRBV25-1 and TRBJ2-1, with D unresolved. V shed 8 bases and J shed 0 bases, with 14 bases lying between them. The CDR3 loop spans 15 amino acids. Germline V gene lookup returns CDR1 MGHDK and CDR2 SYGVNS. The CDR3 spells CASGPPRSSYNEQFF. The DNA of the CDR3 is TGTGCCAGCGGCCCCCCACGGAGCTCCTACAATGAGCAGTTCTTC. The whole variable domain, remainder taken from reference TRBV25-1 and TRBJ2-1, is EADIYQTPRYLVIGTGKKITLECSQTMGHDKMYWYQQDPGMELHLIHYSYGVNSTEKGDLSSESTVSRIRTEHFPLTLESARPSHTSQYLCASGPPRSSYNEQFFGPGTRLTVL.

The J gene is TRBJ2-7, the V gene TRBV7-9; TRBD1 aligns across 7 bases. Germline V gene sequence: CDR1 SEHNR, CDR2 FQNEAQ (reference sequence). With V trimmed by 5 bases and J by 1 base, 8 bases remained unmatched. The CDR3 has 15 residues. The CDR3 coding sequence is TGTGCCAGCAGCCCGAGACGACAGGGATCCTACGAGCAGTACTTC. Translating gives CASSPRRQGSYEQYF.

A few counts support this clone. The rearrangement uses TRBV7-9 and TRBJ2-1, with D possibly TRBD1 on 6 matching bases. The V gene lost 5 bases and the J gene lost 4 bases, with 12 bases spanning the gap. Germline loops: CDR1 SEHNR, CDR2 FQNEAQ (reference sequence). This CDR3 contains 14 residues. The CDR3 nucleotides are TGTGCCAGCAGCCTCCAGGGGAAGTACAATGAGCAGTTCTTC. Residues: CASSLQGKYNEQFF.

This clone was seen only once. The V and J genes are TRBV7-8 and TRBJ2-3; 11 bases are shared with TRBD1. The CDR3 consists of 18 residues. CDR1 and CDR2 from the germline V gene are SGHVS and FQNEAQ. V was clipped by 2 bases and J by 1 base; unmatched bases: 8. CDR3 nucleotides: TGTGCCAGCAGCTTAAGGACAGGGGGCAGGGGGGGCACAGATACGCAGTATTTT. Protein sequence: CASSLRTGGRGGTDTQYF.